The rows below give T cell receptor beta chains drawn from one sample of a study of shared clonotypes between healthy human individuals. TCRdb keeps only in-frame clones here, not all; method: immunoSEQ multiplex PCR. The sample shows about 710,000 clones, 73% of them seen only once. The sequencing input was memory CD4+ T cells sorted from blood. Every receptor here comes from a woman aged 25-40 years in good health. Both conserved end residues are part of each CDR3. The D gene is left open where the match is weak. Expanded clones are given a class, and other clones once, few, many or no size at all.

V,J,D,size,DNA,CDR3
TRBV6-1,TRBJ1-5,NA,NA,TGTGCCAGCAGTACCGGCCCAGGCTATCAGCCCCAGCATTTT,CASSTGPGYQPQHF
TRBV4-1,TRBJ2-4,NA,NA,TGCGCCAGCAGCCAAGATTGGACCCCACAAGGCATTCAGTACTTC,CASSQDWTPQGIQYF
TRBV5-1,TRBJ2-7,TRBD2,NA,TGCGCCAGCAGGAAGGGAGGTAGCGGGACTGCCTACGAGCAGTACTTC,CASRKGGSGTAYEQYF
TRBV27,TRBJ2-7,TRBD2,NA,TGTGCCAGCAGTCTGCGGACTAGCGGGACCTACGAGCAGTACTTC,CASSLRTSGTYEQYF
TRBV30,TRBJ2-5,TRBD1,NA,TGTGCCTGGAGCCTAACAGGGGGCCTACAAGAGACCCAGTACTTC,CAWSLTGGLQETQYF
TRBV11-3,TRBJ2-3,NA,NA,TGTGCCAGCAGCTTAACACTGGGTGGGCTTGTGGCCGATACGCAGTATTTT,CASSLTLGGLVADTQYF
TRBV2,TRBJ2-2,NA,NA,TGTGCCAGCAAAGATCCCCGAGACACGGGGTCCGGGGAGCTGTTTTTT,CASKDPRDTGSGELFF
TRBV28,TRBJ1-4,TRBD1,many,TGTGCCAGCAGTCCAGAATGGACAGGACAGATTTTTGCCGCAACTAATGAAAAACTGTTTTTT,CASSPEWTGQIFAATNEKLFF
TRBV18,TRBJ2-7,NA,once,TGTGCCAGCTCACCAGGGCGGGGAAACTACGAGCAGTACTTC,CASSPGRGNYEQYF
TRBV5-1,TRBJ1-4,NA,NA,TGCGCCAGCAGCTTGGAAGTGCGGAAAGGGGGTGAAAAACTGTTTTTT,CASSLEVRKGGEKLFF
TRBV6-6,TRBJ2-2,TRBD2,few,TGTGCCAGCAGCTCCGGACTAGCTTTGGGGGACGGGGAGCTGTTTTTT,CASSSGLALGDGELFF
TRBV19,TRBJ2-3,TRBD1,many,TGTGCCAGTAGGGCCCGGGACAGGAGCACAGATACGCAGTATTTT,CASRARDRSTDTQYF
TRBV28,TRBJ2-7,NA,few,TGTGCCAGCAGTCTTTCGAGGGAGCAGTACTTC,CASSLSREQYF
TRBV7-9,TRBJ2-7,NA,NA,TGTGCCAGCAGCCTAGAGGGGTTGACCTACGAGCAGTACTTC,CASSLEGLTYEQYF
TRBV4-2,TRBJ2-2,NA,NA,TGTGCCAGCAGCCAAGTTCGTGGCCAGAACACCGGGGAGCTGTTTTTT,CASSQVRGQNTGELFF
TRBV7-2,TRBJ2-7,NA,once,TGTGCCAGCAGCTTAGCTCGCTCCTACGAGCAGTACTTC,CASSLARSYEQYF
TRBV19,TRBJ1-5,NA,once,TGTGCCAGTACAGACCTCCGCAATCAGCCCCAGCATTTT,CASTDLRNQPQHF
TRBV28,TRBJ1-3,NA,NA,TGTGCCAGCAGGCGGGGGGCCTCTGGAAACACCATATATTTT,CASRRGASGNTIYF
TRBV5-1,TRBJ1-5,NA,NA,TGCGCCAGCAGCTTGGAAGAGAACAATCAGCCCCAGCATTTT,CASSLEENNQPQHF
TRBV7-6,TRBJ2-7,TRBD2,NA,TGTGCCAGCAGCTTAGGGGCGGGAGAGGGCGGAGGCGAGCAGTACTTC,CASSLGAGEGGGEQYF
TRBV5-5,TRBJ1-4,TRBD1,few,TGTGCCAGCAGCGATCCGGGACAGCGACCTGAAAAACTGTTTTTT,CASSDPGQRPEKLFF
TRBV27,TRBJ1-6,NA,NA,TGTGCCAGCAGTTACAGTAATTCACCCCTCCACTTT,CASSYSNSPLHF
TRBV28,TRBJ2-7,NA,NA,TGTGCCAGCAGTCGCAACTACGAGCAGTACTTC,CASSRNYEQYF
TRBV9,TRBJ2-7,NA,NA,TGTGCCAGCAGCAAACCCCCGGGGTACGAGCAGTACTTC,CASSKPPGYEQYF
TRBV27,TRBJ2-2,NA,NA,TGTGCCAGCAGTTTTAGCAGGACGAACACCGGGGAGCTGTTTTTT,CASSFSRTNTGELFF
TRBV21-1,TRBJ2-3,NA,few,TGTGCCAGCAGCACCAACGAGGTGGCAGATACGCAGTATTTT,CASSTNEVADTQYF
TRBV6-1,TRBJ1-2,TRBD1,NA,TGTGCCAGCAGTGAAAGGACAGGACAGGGGGCCAACCGGTTTGGCTACACCTTC,CASSERTGQGANRFGYTF
TRBV5-1,TRBJ2-3,TRBD2,NA,TGCGCCAGCAGCTTGGCCACTAGCGGGAGGGTAGATACGCAGTATTTT,CASSLATSGRVDTQYF
TRBV5-4,TRBJ2-7,TRBD2,NA,TGTGCCAGCAGCTTGACTCTTCTAGCGGGAGGGCCCCACGAGCAGTACTTC,CASSLTLLAGGPHEQYF
TRBV5-4,TRBJ2-3,NA,NA,TGTGCCAGCAGCTTGGGTCACAGAACTAGCACAGATACGCAGTATTTT,CASSLGHRTSTDTQYF
TRBV19,TRBJ1-1,TRBD1,NA,TGTGCCAGTAGTGACAGGGGCGTGAACACTGAAGCTTTCTTT,CASSDRGVNTEAFF
TRBV15,TRBJ1-4,NA,NA,TGTGCCACCAGGTCGGGGACTTTGGACAGTAATGAAAAACTGTTTTTT,CATRSGTLDSNEKLFF
TRBV30,TRBJ2-4,NA,NA,TGTGCCTGGAGTGTACCAGGGAAGGACATTCAGTACTTC,CAWSVPGKDIQYF
TRBV13,TRBJ2-2,NA,NA,TGTGCCAGCAGCCGTCGCCTTAGCGGCGTCACCGGGGAGCTGTTTTTT,CASSRRLSGVTGELFF
TRBV6-5,TRBJ2-7,TRBD1,NA,TGTGCCAGCAGTTACCGACAGGGGTTAACGTACGAGCAGTACTTC,CASSYRQGLTYEQYF
TRBV6-5,TRBJ2-7,TRBD2,NA,TGTGCCAGCAGCCTTCTCCTAGCGGAAACCTACGAGCAGTACTTC,CASSLLLAETYEQYF
TRBV5-4,TRBJ2-1,TRBD2,NA,TGTGCCAGCAGCACACGGACTAGCGGGGGTACCAATGAGCAGTTCTTC,CASSTRTSGGTNEQFF
TRBV7-9,TRBJ2-5,TRBD2,few,TGTGCCAGCAGCTTATCGCGACTAGCGGGAGAAGAGACCCAGTACTTC,CASSLSRLAGEETQYF
TRBV6-5,TRBJ1-2,NA,few,TGTGCCAGCAGCACAGGCGAAGCGTATGGCTACACCTTC,CASSTGEAYGYTF
TRBV6-5,TRBJ2-1,NA,few,TGTGCCAGCAGTCGGACTAATAACAATGAGCAGTTCTTC,CASSRTNNNEQFF
TRBV5-1,TRBJ1-4,TRBD1,NA,TGCGCCAGCAGCCGAAAAATACAGGGGGCGGGTGAAAAACTGTTTTTT,CASSRKIQGAGEKLFF
TRBV28,TRBJ1-1,TRBD1,NA,TGTGCCAGCAGTTTACCGGGACAGGGGCGACCTAACACTGAAGCTTTCTTT,CASSLPGQGRPNTEAFF
TRBV5-1,TRBJ1-2,TRBD1,NA,TGCGCCAGCAGCTTGGACCAGAGGGGGACAGCTTATGGCTACACCTTC,CASSLDQRGTAYGYTF
TRBV5-1,TRBJ1-4,NA,few,TGCGCCAGCAAACTGGGTGGAGGGCGAGGAGAAAAACTGTTTTTT,CASKLGGGRGEKLFF
TRBV7-9,TRBJ1-4,NA,NA,TGTGCCAGCAGCTTAGTGGACGGAAAACTGTTTTTT,CASSLVDGKLFF
TRBV11-2,TRBJ1-1,NA,NA,TGTGCCAGCAGCTTAGACTACACTGAAGCTTTCTTT,CASSLDYTEAFF